The rows below give T cell receptor beta chains drawn from one sample of a study of blood T cells in healthy people across ages. Using its own MiXCR run on the 5' RACE reads, TCRdb lists one record per CDR3 protein. The table shows over 600,000 distinct CDR3 sequences, with more than 50% occurring only once. Sequencing was performed on blood. Source of these receptors: a man aged 35-49 years in good health. The CDR3 runs from the conserved cysteine through the conserved F or W. A D gene is named only where the DNA matches it firmly. Clone size, where shown, is once, few, many, or a class for clones that have expanded.

clone_size: few; v_call: TRBV20-1; j_call: TRBJ2-4; d_call: TRBD1; cdr3_nt: TGCAGTGCTCCCGGGACAGGCAAAAACATTCAGTACTTC; cdr3_aa: CSAPGTGKNIQYF
clone_size: NA; v_call: TRBV6-5; j_call: TRBJ1-5; d_call: TRBD1; cdr3_nt: TGTGCCAGCGGGGACAGCCAGCCCCAGCATTTT; cdr3_aa: CASGDSQPQHF
clone_size: NA; v_call: TRBV18; j_call: TRBJ2-5; d_call: TRBD2; cdr3_nt: TGTGCCAGCTCACCATTTTCACACGGGGGGGCCTACGGAGAGACCCAGTACTTC; cdr3_aa: CASSPFSHGGAYGETQYF
clone_size: NA; v_call: TRBV10-3; j_call: TRBJ2-3; d_call: TRBD2; cdr3_nt: TGTGCCGGAATGGGACTAGCGGGATCCCCAGATACGCAGTATTTT; cdr3_aa: CAGMGLAGSPDTQYF
clone_size: NA; v_call: TRBV15; j_call: TRBJ1-4; d_call: TRBD1; cdr3_nt: TGTGCCACCAGTCCGGGACAGGGGAATGAAAAACTGTTTTTT; cdr3_aa: CATSPGQGNEKLFF
clone_size: NA; v_call: TRBV4-2; j_call: TRBJ2-3; d_call: TRBD2; cdr3_nt: TGTGCCAGCAGCCACGTCCCTCGCGGGAGCAGCACAGATACGCAGTATTTT; cdr3_aa: CASSHVPRGSSTDTQYF
clone_size: NA; v_call: TRBV6-1; j_call: TRBJ1-5; d_call: TRBD1; cdr3_nt: TGTGCCAGCAGGGGACAGGGATCGGATCAGCCCCAGCATTTT; cdr3_aa: CASRGQGSDQPQHF
clone_size: NA; v_call: TRBV6-2/TRBV6-3; j_call: TRBJ2-7; d_call: TRBD1; cdr3_nt: TGTGCCAGCAATCCCCGTATTGGTGACAGGGGAAGGTCTTTGAGATTGGGCTCCTACGAGCAGTACTTC; cdr3_aa: CASNPRIGDRGRSLRLGSYEQYF
clone_size: NA; v_call: TRBV20-1; j_call: TRBJ2-3; d_call: TRBD2; cdr3_nt: TGCAGTGCTAGAGGGGCTCCTAGCGGGTCCACAGATACGCAGTATTTT; cdr3_aa: CSARGAPSGSTDTQYF
clone_size: NA; v_call: TRBV24-1; j_call: TRBJ2-3; d_call: NA; cdr3_nt: TGTGCCACCAGTGATTTCCGGGGACCAGATACGCAGTATTTT; cdr3_aa: CATSDFRGPDTQYF
clone_size: NA; v_call: TRBV6-5; j_call: TRBJ1-6; d_call: NA; cdr3_nt: TGTGCCAGCAGTTACCACCAGCGGGAGGGGTCGTCTTCACCCCTCCACTTT; cdr3_aa: CASSYHQREGSSSPLHF
clone_size: NA; v_call: TRBV10-3; j_call: TRBJ2-1; d_call: NA; cdr3_nt: TGTGCCATCAGCGAGGGGCAGGACCACAATGAGCAGTTCTTC; cdr3_aa: CAISEGQDHNEQFF
clone_size: NA; v_call: TRBV5-8; j_call: TRBJ2-1; d_call: NA; cdr3_nt: TGTGCCAGCAGCTGGGAGGACTTCAATCGGAATGAGCAGTTCTTC; cdr3_aa: CASSWEDFNRNEQFF
clone_size: NA; v_call: TRBV29-1; j_call: TRBJ2-2; d_call: NA; cdr3_nt: TGCAGCGTTGTTGAGGGTGACACTAACACCGGGGAGCTGTTTTTT; cdr3_aa: CSVVEGDTNTGELFF
clone_size: NA; v_call: TRBV10-3; j_call: TRBJ2-7; d_call: NA; cdr3_nt: TGTGCCATCGGAACGACCGGGACCAATTCCTACGAGCAGTACTTC; cdr3_aa: CAIGTTGTNSYEQYF
clone_size: few; v_call: TRBV27; j_call: TRBJ2-7; d_call: NA; cdr3_nt: TGTGCCAGCAGTTTATACTTAGGCGGCTACGAGCAGTACTTC; cdr3_aa: CASSLYLGGYEQYF
clone_size: once; v_call: TRBV2; j_call: TRBJ2-5; d_call: NA; cdr3_nt: TGTGCCAGCAGTGCCCTCCTAGCAGCGACCCAGTACTTC; cdr3_aa: CASSALLAATQYF
clone_size: NA; v_call: TRBV9; j_call: TRBJ2-5; d_call: TRBD2; cdr3_nt: TGTGCCAGCAGCGCGTGGGGGGGTCCTCAGTACTTC; cdr3_aa: CASSAWGGPQYF
clone_size: few; v_call: TRBV10-3; j_call: TRBJ2-5; d_call: NA; cdr3_nt: TGTGCCATCAGGAGGGGATTGGGGGAGACCCAGTACTTC; cdr3_aa: CAIRRGLGETQYF
clone_size: NA; v_call: TRBV10-3; j_call: TRBJ2-3; d_call: NA; cdr3_nt: TGTGCCATCATGAAGATGTTAATTAGCACAGATACGCAGTATTTT; cdr3_aa: CAIMKMLISTDTQYF
clone_size: few; v_call: TRBV27; j_call: TRBJ2-4; d_call: NA; cdr3_nt: TGTGCCAGCAGCCCACGGGCAGGGCGTATTCAGTACTTC; cdr3_aa: CASSPRAGRIQYF
clone_size: few; v_call: TRBV6-5; j_call: TRBJ2-7; d_call: NA; cdr3_nt: TGTGCCAGCAGTTACGCTGACCTATCCTACGAGCAGTACTTC; cdr3_aa: CASSYADLSYEQYF
clone_size: few; v_call: TRBV29-1; j_call: TRBJ1-1; d_call: NA; cdr3_nt: TGCAGCGGGGGTCCGAACACTGAAGCTTTCTTT; cdr3_aa: CSGGPNTEAFF
clone_size: NA; v_call: TRBV27; j_call: TRBJ1-2; d_call: TRBD1; cdr3_nt: TGTGCCAGCAGCCACGGAAGGACAGGGATCGGTGGCTACACCTTC; cdr3_aa: CASSHGRTGIGGYTF
clone_size: NA; v_call: TRBV10-3; j_call: TRBJ1-1; d_call: TRBD1; cdr3_nt: TGTGCCATCAGTGCTGACAGGGCCGAAGCTTTCTTT; cdr3_aa: CAISADRAEAFF
clone_size: NA; v_call: TRBV7-2; j_call: TRBJ1-2; d_call: TRBD1; cdr3_nt: TGTGCCAGCAGCCCGACAGGGGGCGATAATAACTATGGCTACACCTTC; cdr3_aa: CASSPTGGDNNYGYTF
clone_size: NA; v_call: TRBV28; j_call: TRBJ2-5; d_call: NA; cdr3_nt: TGTGCCAGCAGTTCCCCATTCGGAGGCCAAGAGACCCAGTACTTC; cdr3_aa: CASSSPFGGQETQYF
clone_size: NA; v_call: TRBV7-8; j_call: TRBJ1-2; d_call: NA; cdr3_nt: TGTGCCAGCAGCTTATCCGGAATTTATGGCTACACCTTC; cdr3_aa: CASSLSGIYGYTF
clone_size: NA; v_call: TRBV11-2; j_call: TRBJ2-5; d_call: TRBD2; cdr3_nt: TGTGCCAGCAGCAGCGGGAGTTTTAGGGATGAGCAGTACTTC; cdr3_aa: CASSSGSFRDEQYF
clone_size: NA; v_call: TRBV7-6; j_call: TRBJ2-1; d_call: NA; cdr3_nt: TGTGCCAGCAGCTTAGCGGACTACCCAGGAGATGAGCAGTTCTTC; cdr3_aa: CASSLADYPGDEQFF
clone_size: NA; v_call: TRBV29-1; j_call: TRBJ1-1; d_call: NA; cdr3_nt: TGCAGCGTTATACAGGGGAACACTGAAGCTTTCTTT; cdr3_aa: CSVIQGNTEAFF
clone_size: NA; v_call: TRBV14; j_call: TRBJ2-3; d_call: NA; cdr3_nt: TGTGCCAGCAGCCAACCTCGGAGGCTTGGTGGAGATACGCAGTATTTT; cdr3_aa: CASSQPRRLGGDTQYF